The source of this T cell receptor (beta chain) is a study of radiotherapy plus CTLA-4 blockade in lung cancer. The data were produced by immunoSEQ multiplex PCR, yet TCRdb's version contains in-frame clones alone and is incomplete. The sample has approximately 3,100 clones, around 82% seen once. The CDR3 runs to 16 residues. The V gene lost 6 bases and the J gene lost 1 base, with 18 bases spanning the gap. From germline, CDR1 is SGDLS and CDR2 YYNGEE. Here the sequenced sample was tumor tissue, taken from a patient treated with radiotherapy plus ipilimumab. The J gene is TRBJ2-3, the V gene TRBV9, with D possibly matching TRBD2 (6 bases). The sequence was obtained from a human donor with non-small cell lung cancer that progressed on radiotherapy plus ipilimumab. Written as DNA, the CDR3 is TGTGCCAGCACTCGTAGTGGAGGAGGGGGCACAGATACGCAGTATTTT. This gives the protein CASTRSGGGGTDTQYF.